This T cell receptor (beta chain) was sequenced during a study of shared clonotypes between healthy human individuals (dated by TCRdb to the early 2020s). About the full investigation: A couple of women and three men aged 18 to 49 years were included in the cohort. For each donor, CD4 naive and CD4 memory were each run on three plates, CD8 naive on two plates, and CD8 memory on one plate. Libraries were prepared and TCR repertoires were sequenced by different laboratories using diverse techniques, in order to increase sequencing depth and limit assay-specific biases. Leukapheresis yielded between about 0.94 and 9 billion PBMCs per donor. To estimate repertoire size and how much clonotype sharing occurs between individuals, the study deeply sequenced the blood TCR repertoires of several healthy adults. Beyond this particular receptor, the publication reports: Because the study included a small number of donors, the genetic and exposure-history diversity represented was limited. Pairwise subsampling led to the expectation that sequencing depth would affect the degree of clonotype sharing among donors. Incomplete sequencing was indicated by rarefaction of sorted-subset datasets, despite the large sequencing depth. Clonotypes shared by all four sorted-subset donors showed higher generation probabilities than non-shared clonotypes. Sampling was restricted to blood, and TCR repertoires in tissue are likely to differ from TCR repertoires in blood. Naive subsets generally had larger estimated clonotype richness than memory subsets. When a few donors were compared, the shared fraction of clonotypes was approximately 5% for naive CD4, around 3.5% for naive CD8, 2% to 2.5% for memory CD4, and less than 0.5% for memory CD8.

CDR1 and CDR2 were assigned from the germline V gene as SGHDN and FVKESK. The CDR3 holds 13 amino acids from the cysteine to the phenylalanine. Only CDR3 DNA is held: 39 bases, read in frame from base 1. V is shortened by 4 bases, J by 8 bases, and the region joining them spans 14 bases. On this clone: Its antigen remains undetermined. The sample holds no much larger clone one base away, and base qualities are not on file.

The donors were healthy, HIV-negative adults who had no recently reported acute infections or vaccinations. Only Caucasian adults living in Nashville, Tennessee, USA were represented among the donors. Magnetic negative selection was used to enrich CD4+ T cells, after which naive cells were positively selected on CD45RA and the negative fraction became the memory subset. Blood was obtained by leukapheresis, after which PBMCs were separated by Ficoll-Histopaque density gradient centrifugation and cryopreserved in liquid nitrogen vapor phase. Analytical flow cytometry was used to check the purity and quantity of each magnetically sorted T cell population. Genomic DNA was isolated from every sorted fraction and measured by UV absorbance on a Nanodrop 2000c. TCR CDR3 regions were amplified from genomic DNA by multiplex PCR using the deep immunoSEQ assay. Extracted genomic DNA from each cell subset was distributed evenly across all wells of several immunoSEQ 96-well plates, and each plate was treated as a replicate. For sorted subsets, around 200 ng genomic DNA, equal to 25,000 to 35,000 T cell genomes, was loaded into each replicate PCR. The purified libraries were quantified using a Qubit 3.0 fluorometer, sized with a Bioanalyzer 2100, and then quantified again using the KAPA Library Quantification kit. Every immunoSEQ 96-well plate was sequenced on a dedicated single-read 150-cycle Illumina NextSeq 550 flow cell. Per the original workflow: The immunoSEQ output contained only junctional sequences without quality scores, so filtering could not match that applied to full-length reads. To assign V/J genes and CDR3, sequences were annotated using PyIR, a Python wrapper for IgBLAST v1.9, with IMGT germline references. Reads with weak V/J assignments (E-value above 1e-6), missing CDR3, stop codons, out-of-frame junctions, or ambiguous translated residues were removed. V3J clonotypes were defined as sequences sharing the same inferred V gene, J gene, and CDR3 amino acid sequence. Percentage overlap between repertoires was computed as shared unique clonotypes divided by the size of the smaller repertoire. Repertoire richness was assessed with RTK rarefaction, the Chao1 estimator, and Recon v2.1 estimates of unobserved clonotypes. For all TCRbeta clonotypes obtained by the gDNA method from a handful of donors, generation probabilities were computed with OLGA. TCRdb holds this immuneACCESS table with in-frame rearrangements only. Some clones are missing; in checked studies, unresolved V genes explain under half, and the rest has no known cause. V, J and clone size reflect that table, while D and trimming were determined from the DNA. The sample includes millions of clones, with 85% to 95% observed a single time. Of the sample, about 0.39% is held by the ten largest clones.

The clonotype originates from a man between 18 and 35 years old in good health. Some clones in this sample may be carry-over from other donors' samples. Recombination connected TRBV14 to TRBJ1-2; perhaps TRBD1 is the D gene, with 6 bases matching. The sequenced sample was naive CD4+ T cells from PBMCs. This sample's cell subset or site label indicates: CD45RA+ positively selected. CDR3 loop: CASSRLQGAGYTF. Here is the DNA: TGTGCCAGCAGCCGCTTACAGGGAGCGGGCTACACCTTC.